This TCR beta chain was identified in a study of blood T cell repertoires in COVID-19. Overall study: Specimens from acute and convalescent COVID-19 originated in the United States, Italy and Spain. PBMCs, B-cell-depleted T cells, or T cells were the source of the cDNA or gDNA that made up the material.

It was during active infection that Seattle patients were enrolled and then longitudinally followed. Germline assignment: CDR1 SGHRS and CDR2 YFSETQ. Trimming took off 1 base at V and 0 bases at J, with 8 bases between the two ends. The CDR3 extends over 14 amino acids. Original data processing: Nucleated cell counts were estimated from reference gene primer amplification. TCRdb's copy holds only in-frame clones and misses some; the assay was immunoSEQ multiplex PCR. The DNA gave D and trimming, while V, J and clone size come from that table. The sample holds roughly 480,000 clones, about 91% seen once.

The receptor's source is a man between 18 and 29 years old with COVID-19, enrolled during active disease. Input material: peripheral blood. This sequence joins TRBV5-1 and TRBJ2-7, with D tentatively TRBD1 (5 bases). CDR3 sequence (DNA): TGCGCCAGCAGCTTGCAGGGCAGCTCCTACGAGCAGTACTTC. Its protein is CASSLQGSSYEQYF.